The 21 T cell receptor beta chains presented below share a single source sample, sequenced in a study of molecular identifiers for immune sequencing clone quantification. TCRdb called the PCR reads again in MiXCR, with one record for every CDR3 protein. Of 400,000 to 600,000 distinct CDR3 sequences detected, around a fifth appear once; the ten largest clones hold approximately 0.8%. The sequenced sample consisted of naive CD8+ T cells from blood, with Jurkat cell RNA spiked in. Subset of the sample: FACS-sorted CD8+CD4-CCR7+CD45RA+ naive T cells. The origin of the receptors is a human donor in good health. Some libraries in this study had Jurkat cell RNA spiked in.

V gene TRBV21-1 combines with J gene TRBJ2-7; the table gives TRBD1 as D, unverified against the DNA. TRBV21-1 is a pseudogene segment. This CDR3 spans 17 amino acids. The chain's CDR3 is CASSRPDRGVRYYEQYF. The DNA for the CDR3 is TGTGCCAGCAGCAGGCCGGACAGGGGCGTTCGGTACTACGAGCAGTACTTC.

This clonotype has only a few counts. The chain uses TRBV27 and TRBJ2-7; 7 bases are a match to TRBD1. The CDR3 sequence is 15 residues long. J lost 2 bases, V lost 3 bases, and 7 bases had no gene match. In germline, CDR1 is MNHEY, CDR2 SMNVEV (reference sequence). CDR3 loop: CASSFGQGVPYEQYF. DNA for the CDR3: TGTGCCAGCAGTTTTGGGCAGGGGGTCCCCTACGAGCAGTACTTC.

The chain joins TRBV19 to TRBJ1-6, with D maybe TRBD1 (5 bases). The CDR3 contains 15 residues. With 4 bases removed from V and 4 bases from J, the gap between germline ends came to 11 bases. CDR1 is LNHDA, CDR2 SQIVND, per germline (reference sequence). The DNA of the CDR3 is TGTGCCAGTAGTACTGGGACGGCTTATAATTCACCCCTCCACTTT. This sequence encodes CASSTGTAYNSPLHF.

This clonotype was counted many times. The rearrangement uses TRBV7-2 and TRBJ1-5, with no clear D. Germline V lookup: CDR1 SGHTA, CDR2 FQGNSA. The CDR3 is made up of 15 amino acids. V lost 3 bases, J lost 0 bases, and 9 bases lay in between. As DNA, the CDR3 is TGTGCCAGCAGCTTGATGGGGTATAGCAATCAGCCCCAGCATTTT. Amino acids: CASSLMGYSNQPQHF.

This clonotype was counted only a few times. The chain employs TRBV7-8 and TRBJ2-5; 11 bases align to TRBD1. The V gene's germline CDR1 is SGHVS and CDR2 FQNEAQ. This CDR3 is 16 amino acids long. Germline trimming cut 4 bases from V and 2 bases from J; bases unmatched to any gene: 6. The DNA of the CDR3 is TGTGCCAGCAGCTCAACCGGGACAGGGGGACAAGAGACCCAGTACTTC. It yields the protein CASSSTGTGGQETQYF.

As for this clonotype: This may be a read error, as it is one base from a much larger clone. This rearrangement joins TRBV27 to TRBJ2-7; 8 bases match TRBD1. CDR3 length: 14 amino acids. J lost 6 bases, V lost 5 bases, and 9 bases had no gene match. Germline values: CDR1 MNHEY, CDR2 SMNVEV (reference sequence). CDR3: CASSVGQEPVEQYF. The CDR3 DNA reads TGTGCCAGCAGTGTGGGACAGGAACCTGTCGAGCAGTACTTC.

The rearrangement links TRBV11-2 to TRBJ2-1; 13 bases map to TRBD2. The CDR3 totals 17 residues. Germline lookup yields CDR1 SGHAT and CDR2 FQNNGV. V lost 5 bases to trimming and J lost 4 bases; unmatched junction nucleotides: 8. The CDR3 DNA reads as TGTGCCAGCAGCCCCGGGACTAGCGGGACGGCGTACAATGAGCAGTTCTTC. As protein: CASSPGTSGTAYNEQFF.

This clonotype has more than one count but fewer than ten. The CDR3: CAISEAGTDYEQYF. The CDR3 DNA follows: TGTGCCATCAGTGAGGCCGGGACAGACTACGAGCAGTACTTC. This rearrangement joins TRBV10-3 to TRBJ2-7, with 7 bases aligning to TRBD1. CDR1 is ENHRY, CDR2 SYGVKD, per germline. The CDR3 extends over 14 amino acids. The V gene end was trimmed by 2 bases and the J gene end by 3 bases; junction bases not matched to a gene: 4.

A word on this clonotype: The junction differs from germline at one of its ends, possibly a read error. The CDR3, as DNA: TGTGCCAGCAGCACGGGACCGGCGTCCGAGCTGTACTTC. This gives the protein CASSTGPASELYF. The chain combines TRBV7-6 with TRBJ2-7, with D possibly being TRBD1 or TRBD2 (5 bases each). From germline, CDR1 is SGHVS and CDR2 FNYEAQ. The CDR3 is 13 residues long.

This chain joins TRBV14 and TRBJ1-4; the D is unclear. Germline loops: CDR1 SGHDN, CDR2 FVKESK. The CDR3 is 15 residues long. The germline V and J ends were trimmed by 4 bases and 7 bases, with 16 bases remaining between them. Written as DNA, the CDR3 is TGTGCCAGCAGCCGAATTGCCACGGCGGGTGAAAAACTGTTTTTT. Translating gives CASSRIATAGEKLFF.

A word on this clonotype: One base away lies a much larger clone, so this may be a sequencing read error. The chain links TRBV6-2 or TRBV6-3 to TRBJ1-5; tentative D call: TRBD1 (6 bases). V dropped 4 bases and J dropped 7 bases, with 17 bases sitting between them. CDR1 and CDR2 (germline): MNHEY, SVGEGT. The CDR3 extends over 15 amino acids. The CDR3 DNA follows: TGTGCCAGCAGTTCCTACCAGGACAGTATGCAGCCCCAGCATTTT. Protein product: CASSSYQDSMQPQHF.

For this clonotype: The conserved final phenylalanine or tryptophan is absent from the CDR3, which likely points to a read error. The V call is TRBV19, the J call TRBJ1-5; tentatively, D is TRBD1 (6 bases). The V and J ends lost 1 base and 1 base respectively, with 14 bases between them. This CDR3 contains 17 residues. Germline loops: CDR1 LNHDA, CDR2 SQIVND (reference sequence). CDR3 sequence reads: CASSIVSGALSNQPQHS. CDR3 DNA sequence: TGTGCCAGTAGTATAGTCTCGGGGGCTTTAAGCAATCAGCCCCAGCATTCT.

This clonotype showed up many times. In nucleotides, the CDR3 is TGTGCCAGCAGTATGGGACAGGTGGAAGCTTTCTTT. Protein sequence: CASSMGQVEAFF. The V and J genes are TRBV12-3 or TRBV12-4 and TRBJ1-1, with 8 bases aligning to TRBD1. There are 12 residues in the CDR3. Trimming took 5 bases from V and 8 from J; bases not matched to a gene: 4.

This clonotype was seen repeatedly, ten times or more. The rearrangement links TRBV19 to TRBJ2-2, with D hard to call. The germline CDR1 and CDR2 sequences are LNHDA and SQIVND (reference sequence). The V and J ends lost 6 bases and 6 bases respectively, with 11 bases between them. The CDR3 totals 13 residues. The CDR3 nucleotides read TGTGCCAGTAGGCCGCATTTTGCCGGGGAGCTGTTTTTT. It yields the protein CASRPHFAGELFF.

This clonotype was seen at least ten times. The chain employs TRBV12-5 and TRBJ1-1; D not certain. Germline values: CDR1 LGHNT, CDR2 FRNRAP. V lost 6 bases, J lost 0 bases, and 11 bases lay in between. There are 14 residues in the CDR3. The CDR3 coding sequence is TGTGCTAGTGGGCGGACGGTATTGAACACTGAAGCTTTCTTT. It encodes CASGRTVLNTEAFF.

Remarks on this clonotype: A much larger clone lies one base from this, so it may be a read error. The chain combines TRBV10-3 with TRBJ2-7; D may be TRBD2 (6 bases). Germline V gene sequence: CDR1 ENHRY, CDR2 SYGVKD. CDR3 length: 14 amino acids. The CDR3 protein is CVISEPSEGYEQYF. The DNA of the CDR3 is TGTGTCATCAGTGAGCCCTCGGAGGGCTACGAGCAGTACTTC.

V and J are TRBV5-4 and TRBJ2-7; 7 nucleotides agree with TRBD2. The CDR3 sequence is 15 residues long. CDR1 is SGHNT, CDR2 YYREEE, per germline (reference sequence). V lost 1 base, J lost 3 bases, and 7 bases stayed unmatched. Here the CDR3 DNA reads TGTGCCAGCAGCTTGTTAAGTGGCGGGAGCTACGAGCAGTACTTC. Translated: CASSLLSGGSYEQYF.

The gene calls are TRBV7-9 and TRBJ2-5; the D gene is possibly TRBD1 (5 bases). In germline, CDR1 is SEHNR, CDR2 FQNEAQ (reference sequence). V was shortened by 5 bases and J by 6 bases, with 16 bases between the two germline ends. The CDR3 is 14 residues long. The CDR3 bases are TGTGCCAGCAGCCCGGACATCGATCGGCAGACCCAGTACTTC. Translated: CASSPDIDRQTQYF. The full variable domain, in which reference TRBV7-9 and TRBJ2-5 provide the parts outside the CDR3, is DTGVSQNPRHKITKRGQNVTFRCDPISEHNRLYWYRQTLGQGPEFLTYFQNEAQLEKSRLLSDRFSAERPKGSFSTLEIQRTEQGDSAMYLCASSPDIDRQTQYFGPGTRLLVL.

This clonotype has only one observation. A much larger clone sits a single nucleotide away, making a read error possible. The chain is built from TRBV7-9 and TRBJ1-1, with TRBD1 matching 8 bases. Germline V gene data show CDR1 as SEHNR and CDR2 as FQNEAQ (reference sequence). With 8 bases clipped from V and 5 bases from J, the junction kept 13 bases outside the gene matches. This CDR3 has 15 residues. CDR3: CASGYQTGAETEAFF. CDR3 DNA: TGTGCCAGCGGTTATCAGACAGGGGCGGAGACTGAAGCTTTCTTT.

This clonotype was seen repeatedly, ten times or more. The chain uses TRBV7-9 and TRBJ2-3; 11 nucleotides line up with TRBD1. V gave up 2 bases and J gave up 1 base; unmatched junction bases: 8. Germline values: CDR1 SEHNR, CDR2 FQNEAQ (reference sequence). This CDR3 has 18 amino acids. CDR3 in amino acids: CASSLQPGQGDGTDTQYF. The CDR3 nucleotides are TGTGCCAGCAGCTTACAGCCGGGACAGGGGGACGGCACAGATACGCAGTATTTT.

The chain's CDR3 is CASSLEYGPLLDEQFF. CDR3 sequence (DNA): TGTGCCAGCAGTTTAGAGTACGGTCCCCTACTAGATGAGCAGTTCTTC. The chain uses TRBV12-3 or TRBV12-4 and TRBJ2-1, with D possibly matching TRBD2 (5 bases). Trimming pared 1 base from V and 8 bases from J, leaving 18 bases between. The CDR3 runs to 16 residues.